Listed here are 24 T cell receptor beta chains from one sample, sequenced in a study of regulatory T cells in long-lasting Graves disease. Arm-PCR of CDR3 regions and iRepertoire HTBI primers were used to build TCR beta libraries. TCRdb fed the multiplex PCR reads into MiXCR, producing one record per CDR3 protein. The table lists roughly 350,000 distinct CDR3 sequences, roughly 16% of them singletons. Described time point: newly diagnosed GD, antithyroid drugs for less than 3 months. The TCR library used RNA extracted from PBMCs. These data also featured in a second study, about T cells in Graves' hyperthyroidism and ophthalmopathy.

Specimen: peripheral blood mononuclear cells (PBMCs), collected at new diagnosis, from a patient treated with antithyroid drugs. The receptor set was obtained from a woman in her late teens or twenties with Graves disease.

The CDR3, as DNA: TGTGCCAGTAGTCCGTTTCCTAGCGGGAGTGAGAGCACAGATACGCAGTATTTT. It codes for CASSPFPSGSESTDTQYF. The chain links TRBV19 to TRBJ2-3; 10 positions match TRBD2. The germline V gene encodes CDR1 LNHDA and CDR2 SQIVND (reference sequence). The trim removed 5 bases at V and 0 bases at J, leaving 11 bases unmatched. This CDR3 contains 18 residues.

This clonotype showed up many times. The chain joins TRBV6-2 or TRBV6-3 to TRBJ2-3; D is perhaps TRBD1 (6 bases). Germline CDR1 MNHEY, CDR2 SVGEGT. The CDR3 sequence is 14 residues long. Trimming took off 4 bases at V and 4 bases at J, with 12 bases between the two ends. CDR3 nucleotides: TGTGCCAGCAGTTTACAGGGTCCTCCAGATACGCAGTATTTT. This sequence encodes CASSLQGPPDTQYF.

Many counts were recorded for this clonotype. The rearrangement joins TRBV18 to TRBJ2-1, with 10 positions matching TRBD2. V lost 0 bases to trimming and J lost 2 bases; unmatched junction nucleotides: 1. Per germline, CDR1 KGHSH and CDR2 LQKENI. The CDR3 extends over 16 amino acids. CDR3: CASSPPGTSAYNEQFF. In DNA form, the CDR3 reads TGTGCCAGCTCACCACCCGGGACTAGCGCCTACAATGAGCAGTTCTTC.

This clonotype showed up many times. The chain carries TRBV2 and TRBJ2-2; 8 bases line up with TRBD2. Germline V gives CDR1 SNHLY, CDR2 FYNNEI. The length of the CDR3 is 17 residues. J was trimmed by 2 bases and V by 3 bases; bases with no gene match: 8. The CDR3 sequence: CASSEVVAGPNTGELFF. CDR3 in DNA: TGTGCCAGCAGTGAGGTGGTAGCGGGGCCTAACACCGGGGAGCTGTTTTTT.

This clonotype has only a few counts. The chain carries TRBV6-1 and TRBJ1-2, with D tentatively TRBD1 (5 bases). From germline, CDR1 is MNHNS and CDR2 SASEGT. With 5 bases removed from V and 4 bases from J, the gap between germline ends came to 14 bases. CDR3 size: 14 residues. CDR3 in amino acids: CASSLQQEFYGYTF. Written as DNA, the CDR3 is TGTGCCAGCAGTCTTCAACAGGAATTCTATGGCTACACCTTC.

V usage is TRBV24-1 and J usage is TRBJ1-2; 9 nucleotides line up with TRBD1. The CDR3 is 17 residues long. Germline CDR1 and CDR2: KGHDR and SFDVKD. With 1 base clipped from V and 0 bases from J, the junction kept 5 bases outside the gene matches. CDR3 in DNA: TGTGCCACCAGTGATTTCGGGACAGGGATCGCTAACTATGGCTACACCTTC. This gives the protein CATSDFGTGIANYGYTF.

This clonotype was observed a handful of times. CDR3: CATSGVDLAGSQETQYF. CDR3 DNA: TGTGCCACCAGTGGCGTGGACCTAGCGGGGTCCCAAGAGACCCAGTACTTC. This chain uses TRBV24-1 with TRBJ2-5; 9 positions agree with TRBD2. Germline V gives CDR1 KGHDR, CDR2 SFDVKD. The V gene end was trimmed by 5 bases and the J gene end by 1 base; junction bases not matched to a gene: 10. The CDR3 length is 17 residues.

This clonotype has ten or more counts. The chain uses TRBV5-1 and TRBJ1-4, with D maybe TRBD1 (6 bases). From germline, CDR1 is SGHRS and CDR2 YFSETQ. This CDR3 has 14 amino acids. Deletions cut 2 bases from V and 10 bases from J, with 15 bases between. The CDR3 protein is CASSLARGGRKLFF. The CDR3 bases are TGCGCCAGCAGCTTAGCCCGAGGGGGACGAAAACTGTTTTTT.

This clonotype was detected only a few times. The chain uses TRBV14 and TRBJ1-1, with D unclear. Germline values: CDR1 SGHDN, CDR2 FVKESK. V was cut by 4 bases and J by 4 bases, with 4 bases left in between. The CDR3 length is 11 residues. Here the CDR3 reads CASSPVTEAFF. DNA for the CDR3: TGTGCCAGCAGCCCAGTCACTGAAGCTTTCTTT.

CDR3 sequence reads: CASSQVGKAKDEQFF. CDR3 DNA: TGCGCCAGCAGCCAAGTAGGAAAGGCTAAGGATGAGCAGTTCTTC. The rearrangement joins TRBV4-1 to TRBJ2-1; D uncertain. The CDR3 length is 15 residues. The V and J ends lost 1 base and 8 bases respectively, with 15 bases between them. Germline V gene sequence: CDR1 MGHRA, CDR2 YSYEKL.

The V call is TRBV19, the J call TRBJ2-7, with D possibly being TRBD1 (5 bases). Judging by the DNA end, TRBJ1-2 fits better; the J call may be wrong. The CDR3 sequence is 12 residues long. Per germline, CDR1 LNHDA and CDR2 SQIVND (reference sequence). The CDR3 DNA follows: TGTGCCAGTAGTTGGGGCATCTATGGCTACACCTTC. It codes for CASSWGIYGYTF.

J is TRBJ2-7 and V is TRBV7-9; 9 nucleotides match TRBD2. The CDR3 extends over 16 amino acids. Trimming took 6 bases from V and 4 from J; bases not matched to a gene: 13. Germline values: CDR1 SEHNR, CDR2 FQNEAQ (reference sequence). The CDR3 region has the DNA TGTGCCAGCAGTCCCCCCGGCGTGGCGGGGGGGTACGAGCAGTACTTC. Protein sequence: CASSPPGVAGGYEQYF.

This clonotype came up once. This may be a read error: a much more frequent sequence differs by one nucleotide. The chain is built from TRBV30 and TRBJ2-7; D remains unclear. Trimming cost V 4 bases and J 4 bases, with 11 bases left between them. The CDR3 runs 12 residues. Germline V gene lookup returns CDR1 GTSNPN and CDR2 SVGIG (reference sequence). CDR3 sequence: CAWTLDRYEQYF. The CDR3 DNA follows: TGTGCCTGGACCCTGGATCGATACGAGCAGTACTTC.

Ten or more counts support this clonotype. The chain couples TRBV27 to TRBJ1-1; 9 bases fit TRBD1. Germline CDR1 reads MNHEY; CDR2 reads SMNVEV (reference sequence). The CDR3 runs to 15 residues. The ends lost 5 bases at V and 0 bases at J; junction bases unmatched: 4. The CDR3 here is CASSPWTGVNTEAFF. CDR3 sequence (DNA): TGTGCCAGCAGTCCTTGGACAGGGGTGAACACTGAAGCTTTCTTT.

Details on this clonotype: This may be a read error, as it is one base from a much larger clone. The rearrangement uses TRBV6-2 or TRBV6-3 and TRBJ2-3; 7 bases fit TRBD2. The J call may not be correct, given that the DNA end is closer to TRBJ2-1. CDR3 size: 13 residues. The germline CDR1 and CDR2 sequences are MNHEY and SVGEGT. Here the CDR3 reads CASSYETSYEQFF. For the CDR3, the DNA is TGTGCCAGCAGTTACGAGACTAGCTACGAGCAGTTCTTC.

This clonotype was detected only a few times. The chain combines TRBV29-1 with TRBJ2-7; TRBD2 might be the D (5 bases). In germline, CDR1 is SQVTM, CDR2 ANQGSEA. There are 13 residues in the CDR3. The ends were cut back, 8 bases at V and 0 bases at J, with 14 bases in the middle. The CDR3 reads CSTSAGISYEQYF. The CDR3 nucleotides are TGCAGCACCAGCGCCGGGATCTCCTACGAGCAGTACTTC.

This clonotype was seen a few times. This chain uses TRBV6-1 with TRBJ1-2; 7 bases are a match to TRBD1. V gave up 6 bases and J gave up 7 bases; unmatched junction bases: 11. The CDR3 consists of 14 residues. From germline, CDR1 is MNHNS and CDR2 SASEGT. CDR3 residues: CASSRGGGDGGYTF. The CDR3 bases are TGTGCCAGCAGCCGCGGAGGGGGCGACGGTGGCTACACCTTC.

This clonotype has a count of ten or more. The chain links TRBV6-5 to TRBJ1-1, with TRBD1 identical over 8 bases. The CDR3 has 16 amino acids. From germline, CDR1 is MNHEY and CDR2 SVGAGI. The V and J ends lost 0 bases and 3 bases, in that order; junction bases with no gene match: 6. CDR3 sequence reads: CASSYSYRGVDTEAFF. CDR3 bases: TGTGCCAGCAGTTACTCGTACAGGGGGGTCGACACTGAAGCTTTCTTT.

This clonotype came up a few times. The rearrangement links TRBV6-1 to TRBJ1-6, with D possibly TRBD1 on 5 matching bases. The CDR3 totals 15 residues. The germline V gene encodes CDR1 MNHNS and CDR2 SASEGT. The V end lost 6 bases, the J end lost 8 bases, and 17 bases lay between the germline ends. The CDR3 DNA is TGTGCCAGCAGGAGTTGGGGGAGCCACGATTCACCCCTCCACTTT. Translation gives CASRSWGSHDSPLHF.

At least ten counts were recorded for this clonotype. The chain uses TRBV2 and TRBJ2-7; TRBD1 matches at 11 bases. In germline, CDR1 is SNHLY, CDR2 FYNNEI. The CDR3 is 14 amino acids. V lost 7 bases to trimming and J lost 4 bases; unmatched junction nucleotides: 6. DNA of the CDR3: TGTGCCAGCAACGGACAGGGGGCTTCGTACGAGCAGTACTTC. Amino acid sequence: CASNGQGASYEQYF. The complete variable domain, with remaining parts taken from reference TRBV2 and TRBJ2-7, reads EPEVTQTPSHQVTQMGQEVILRCVPISNHLYFYWYRQILGQKVEFLVSFYNNEISEKSEIFDDQFSVERPDGSNFTLKIRSTKLEDSAMYFCASNGQGASYEQYFGPGTRLTVT.

Regarding this clonotype: The conserved phenylalanine or tryptophan is not found at the CDR3 terminus, so this likely reflects a read error. The chain links TRBV5-1 to TRBJ1-1; tentative D call: TRBD1 (6 bases). Trimming took off 6 bases at V and 0 bases at J, with 9 bases between the two ends. This CDR3 has 13 residues. Germline V CDR1 and CDR2: SGHRS, YFSETQ. The CDR3 loop reads CASNGQMNTEAFS. CDR3 coding DNA: TGCGCCAGCAATGGACAGATGAACACTGAAGCTTTCTCT.

The chain links TRBV29-1 to TRBJ1-2; D remains unclear. The CDR3 has 12 amino acids. Germline lookup yields CDR1 SQVTM and CDR2 ANQGSEA. Trimming took off 0 bases at V and 8 bases at J, with 10 bases between the two ends. CDR3 bases: TGCAGCGTTGAAGATCAGGAACCGGGCTACACCTTC. It yields the protein CSVEDQEPGYTF.

With respect to this clonotype: A read error is the likely source, as a far larger clone sits one nucleotide away. This chain links TRBV18 with TRBJ2-1, with D hard to call. The length of the CDR3 is 15 residues. Per germline, CDR1 KGHSH and CDR2 LQKENI. V lost 4 bases and J lost 10, with 20 bases in between. For the CDR3, the DNA is TGTGCCAGCTCACTCTTTGGAGACGCGAGGAACGAGCAGTTCTTC. Translated: CASSLFGDARNEQFF. Filled out from reference TRBV18 and TRBJ2-1, the complete variable domain reads NAGVMQNPRHLVRRRGQEARLRCSPMKGHSHVYWYRQLPEEGLKFMVYLQKENIIDESGMPKERFSAEFPKEGPSILRIQQVVRGDSAAYFCASSLFGDARNEQFFGPGTRLTVL.

This clonotype was found many times. The chain links TRBV20-1 to TRBJ2-7; 8 bases match TRBD1. This CDR3 region has 15 residues. V shed 6 bases and J 4 bases; nucleotides not matched to a gene: 14. In germline, CDR1 is DFQATT, CDR2 SNEGSKA (reference sequence). The CDR3 sequence: CSAKSPQGATYEQYF. The DNA of the CDR3 is TGCAGTGCCAAAAGCCCCCAGGGGGCGACGTACGAGCAGTACTTC.